A single sample is the source of the 18 T cell receptor beta chains below, sequenced in a study of patients and donors after allogeneic stem cell transplantation (dated by TCRdb to 2019 to 2021). The receptor library was made with RT-PCR. TCRdb names NextSeq 550 as the instrument used. TCRdb ran its own pipeline on the public reads, namely fastp trimming at Q25 and MiXCR clone calling, and kept in-frame beta chains. All rows with the same CDR3 protein become a single entry with the most common DNA and genes. The sample has about 200,000 distinct CDR3 sequences on record, roughly 38% of them singletons. The ten biggest clones cover more than 9% of the sample. Sequencing input: blood, either unsorted or a sorted T cell fraction (not recorded which). These TCRs come from a human donor who was either an allogeneic HSCT recipient or a stem cell or donor lymphocyte infusion donor (not recorded which). It is not recorded whose cells these are; they may come from a transplant donor.

The chain couples TRBV10-3 to TRBJ2-7; D perhaps matches TRBD2 (5 bases). Germline V CDR1 and CDR2: ENHRY, SYGVKD. The CDR3 length is 14 residues. V was cut by 7 bases and J by 1 base, with 14 bases left in between. CDR3 sequence (DNA): TGTGCCATCATGGGTAGTGGGAGATCCTACGAGCAGTACTTC. This encodes CAIMGSGRSYEQYF.

This chain joins TRBV4-2 and TRBJ1-1, with unresolved D. The CDR3 has 15 amino acids. Germline CDR1 and CDR2: LGHNA and YNFKEQ. V was shortened by 0 bases and J by 1 base, with 9 bases between the two germline ends. The CDR3 sequence: CASSQDLSGNTEAFF. Here the CDR3 DNA reads TGTGCCAGCAGCCAAGATCTTTCGGGGAACACTGAAGCTTTCTTT.

The chain uses TRBV6-6 and TRBJ1-5, with D perhaps matching TRBD1 (6 bases). The germline V gene encodes CDR1 MNHNY and CDR2 SVGAGI (reference sequence). The CDR3 loop spans 14 amino acids. Trimming removed 6 bases from V and 6 bases from J, with 15 bases in between. The CDR3 reads CASRPGGAGQPQHF. DNA of the CDR3: TGTGCCAGCAGGCCCGGGGGGGCGGGTCAGCCCCAGCATTTT.

This clonotype was seen only a few times. The chain carries TRBV9 and TRBJ2-3; tentative D call: TRBD2 (6 bases). V was shortened by 3 bases and J by 0 bases, with 11 bases between the two germline ends. CDR3 length equals 15 residues. Germline CDR1 and CDR2: SGDLS and YYNGEE. Here the CDR3 reads CASSGGLKSTDTQYF. The CDR3, as DNA: TGTGCCAGCAGCGGAGGACTAAAAAGCACAGATACGCAGTATTTT.

V gene TRBV30 combines with J gene TRBJ1-2, with D tentatively TRBD1 (5 bases). Looked up from germline, CDR1 is GTSNPN and CDR2 is SVGIG (reference sequence). V gave up 3 bases and J gave up 4 bases, with 15 bases separating them. CDR3 length: 14 residues. Here the CDR3 DNA reads TGTGCCTGGAGCCCGGGGACCAACCTCTATGGCTACACCTTC. Protein: CAWSPGTNLYGYTF.

This clonotype was seen only a few times. The V call is TRBV6-6, the J call TRBJ2-4, with a weak D call TRBD2 (5 bases). CDR1 and CDR2 from the germline V gene are MNHNY and SVGAGI (reference sequence). Trimming took 5 bases from V and 3 from J, leaving 8 bases between them. This CDR3 is 13 amino acids long. The CDR3 DNA reads TGTGCCAGCAGTGTGGGAGTCAAAAACATTCAGTACTTC. Its translation: CASSVGVKNIQYF.

This clonotype came up once. This sequence joins TRBV5-1 and TRBJ1-5; a weak D match, TRBD1 (6 bases). Between the trimmed V and J ends, which lost 3 bases and 2 bases, there was a span of 9 bases. Germline loops: CDR1 SGHRS, CDR2 YFSETQ. The CDR3 is 14 amino acids. Written as DNA, the CDR3 is TGCGCCAGCAGCTCACAGGGTGGCAATCAGCCCCAGCATTTT. Encoded protein: CASSSQGGNQPQHF.

This clonotype has just a few counts. The chain couples TRBV3-1 to TRBJ2-5; unclear D gene. The V end was cut by 0 bases, the J end by 5 bases, with 4 bases between. Germline CDR1 LGHDT, CDR2 YNNKEL (reference sequence). This CDR3 comprises 12 residues. The CDR3 loop is CASSQDLETQYF. CDR3 DNA: TGTGCCAGCAGCCAAGATCTGGAGACCCAGTACTTC.

V gene TRBV20-1 combines with J gene TRBJ2-3; TRBD2 might be the D (5 bases). The CDR3 is 14 residues long. V was cut by 5 bases and J by 1 base, with 13 bases left in between. Per germline, CDR1 DFQATT and CDR2 SNEGSKA (reference sequence). The CDR3 region has the DNA TGCAGTGCTGGGCTAGCACCCCGCACAGATACGCAGTATTTT. The encoded protein is CSAGLAPRTDTQYF.

This clonotype was counted between two and nine times. The chain combines TRBV7-2 with TRBJ1-1; TRBD1 agrees at 8 bases. J lost 1 base, V lost 2 bases, and 3 bases had no gene match. From germline, CDR1 is SGHTA and CDR2 FQGNSA. This CDR3 has 15 amino acids. The CDR3 DNA reads TGTGCCAGCAGCTTAACCGGGACAGGGAACACTGAAGCTTTCTTT. Encoded protein: CASSLTGTGNTEAFF.

This clonotype has a handful of counts. This sequence joins TRBV4-1 and TRBJ1-5, with D perhaps matching TRBD1 (6 bases). The V end was cut by 1 base, the J end by 1 base, with 11 bases between. Looked up from germline, CDR1 is MGHRA and CDR2 is YSYEKL. The CDR3 covers 16 residues. The CDR3 DNA sequence: TGCGCCAGCAGCCAAGTTGGAACAGGGAGCAATCAGCCCCAGCATTTT. This codes for CASSQVGTGSNQPQHF.

The V gene is TRBV27, the J gene TRBJ2-7; 11 nucleotides align to TRBD2. V dropped 5 bases and J dropped 3; count of bases not matched to a gene: 6. The CDR3 runs to 15 residues. Germline V gene data show CDR1 as MNHEY and CDR2 as SMNVEV (reference sequence). The CDR3 protein is CASSVLGLADYEQYF. The CDR3, as DNA: TGTGCCAGCAGTGTTTTGGGACTAGCGGACTACGAGCAGTACTTC.

The V call is TRBV20-1, the J call TRBJ1-3, with TRBD1 identical over 7 bases. Germline lookup yields CDR1 DFQATT and CDR2 SNEGSKA (reference sequence). V was pared by 6 bases and J by 3 bases, with 8 bases of the junction left unmatched. CDR3 length: 14 residues. This CDR3 reads CSANKGASGNTIYF. Written as DNA, the CDR3 is TGCAGTGCCAATAAGGGGGCAAGTGGAAACACCATATATTTT.

V and J are TRBV12-3 or TRBV12-4 and TRBJ1-4; D gene unclear. The ends were cut back, 6 bases at V and 0 bases at J, with 8 bases in the middle. CDR3 length: 14 amino acids. The CDR3 spells CASRAVSTNEKLFF. CDR3 nucleotide sequence: TGTGCCAGCAGGGCGGTTTCAACTAATGAAAAACTGTTTTTT.

This chain joins TRBV5-6 and TRBJ1-2; 7 nucleotides match TRBD1. Germline trimming cut 4 bases from V and 5 bases from J; bases unmatched to any gene: 8. The CDR3 consists of 14 residues. Germline V lookup: CDR1 SGHDT, CDR2 YYEEEE. Here the CDR3 DNA reads TGTGCCAGCAGCGGACCGGGACAGAATTATGGCTACACCTTC. It codes for CASSGPGQNYGYTF.

The chain has TRBV10-1 and TRBJ2-7; 10 nucleotides align to TRBD1. Losses at the gene ends were 0 bases for V and 9 bases for J; bases not matched to a gene: 8. From germline, CDR1 is WNHNN and CDR2 SYGVQD (reference sequence). This CDR3 is built from 15 residues. The CDR3 region has the DNA TGCGCCAGCAGTGAGTCGGGGACAGGGGAAATCGGGCAGTACTTC. It codes for CASSESGTGEIGQYF.

This chain joins TRBV7-3 and TRBJ2-5; 9 nucleotides line up with TRBD1. Germline lookup yields CDR1 SGHTA and CDR2 FQGTGA. V was pared by 5 bases and J by 7 bases, with 8 bases of the junction left unmatched. The CDR3 extends over 14 amino acids. The CDR3 DNA follows: TGTGCCAGCAGCGGGACAGGGAGGACTGGGACCCAGTACTTC. Translation gives CASSGTGRTGTQYF.

The V call is TRBV10-3, the J call TRBJ2-1; a possible D gene is TRBD1 (6 bases). CDR1 is ENHRY and CDR2 is SYGVKD in the germline V gene. The germline V and J ends were trimmed by 6 bases and 10 bases, with 13 bases remaining between them. This CDR3 is 12 amino acids long. The CDR3 DNA is TGTGCCATCAGGAGACAGGTTGGCGAGCAGTTCTTC. Encoded protein: CAIRRQVGEQFF.